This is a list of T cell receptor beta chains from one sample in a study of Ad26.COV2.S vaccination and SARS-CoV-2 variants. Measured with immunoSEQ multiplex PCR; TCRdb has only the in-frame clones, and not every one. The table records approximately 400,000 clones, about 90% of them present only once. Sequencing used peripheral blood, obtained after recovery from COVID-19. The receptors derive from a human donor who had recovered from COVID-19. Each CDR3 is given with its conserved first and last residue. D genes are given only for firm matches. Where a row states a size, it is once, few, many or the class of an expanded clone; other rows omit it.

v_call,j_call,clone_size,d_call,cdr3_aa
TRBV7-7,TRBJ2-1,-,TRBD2,CASSYGLAGGEEQFF
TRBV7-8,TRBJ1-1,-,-,CASSLSRGSLNTEAFF
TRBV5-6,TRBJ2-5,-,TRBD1,CASSLGDRGQETQYF
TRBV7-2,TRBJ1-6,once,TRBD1,CASSLEGTGASPLHF
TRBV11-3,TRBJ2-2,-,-,CASRGSAGRGTGELFF
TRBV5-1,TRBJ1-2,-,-,CASSLGESYTF
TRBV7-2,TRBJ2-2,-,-,CASSFFPATNTGELFF
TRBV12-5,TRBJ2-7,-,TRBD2,CASGLERGPQYF
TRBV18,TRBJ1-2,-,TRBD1,CASSPSGTVDRGGYGYTF
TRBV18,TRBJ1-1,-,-,CASSPYWGKNTEAFF
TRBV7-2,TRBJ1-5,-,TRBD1,CASSRYGRDRVNQPQHF
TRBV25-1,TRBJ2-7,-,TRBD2,CASKQWEGSEQYF
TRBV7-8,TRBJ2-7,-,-,CASNAGQLEGEQYF
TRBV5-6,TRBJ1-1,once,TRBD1,CASSGNRGANTEAFF
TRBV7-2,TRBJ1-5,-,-,CASSFYQGYQPQHF
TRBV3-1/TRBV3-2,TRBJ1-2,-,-,CASSWWQDYGYTF
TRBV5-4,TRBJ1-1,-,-,CASSLRSRDAFF
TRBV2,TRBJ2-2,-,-,CASSVGDGELFF
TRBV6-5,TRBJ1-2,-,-,CASRGVLSGYTF
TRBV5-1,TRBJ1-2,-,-,CASSPTGGNYGYTF
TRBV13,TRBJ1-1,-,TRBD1,CASSLVTRDRGNTEAFF
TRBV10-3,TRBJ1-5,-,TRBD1,CAIKGQDNQPQHF
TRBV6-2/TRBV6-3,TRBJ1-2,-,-,CASSYRVMADGYTF
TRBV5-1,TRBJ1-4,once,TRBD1,CASSFRGLDEKLFF
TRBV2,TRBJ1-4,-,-,CASSEEGPEKLFF
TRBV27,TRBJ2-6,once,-,CASSFGASGANVLTF
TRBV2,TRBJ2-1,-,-,CASSELIAVNEQFF
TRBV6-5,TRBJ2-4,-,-,CASSYNFAGLDIQYF
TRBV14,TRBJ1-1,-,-,CASSQVPGTPNTEAFF
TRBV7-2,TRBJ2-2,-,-,CASSLRGWTGELFF
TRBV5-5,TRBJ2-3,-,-,CASRRVTDTQYF
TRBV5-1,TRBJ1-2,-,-,CASSLGLSYNYGYTF
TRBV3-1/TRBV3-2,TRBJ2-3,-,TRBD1,CASSHLTGGITDTQYF
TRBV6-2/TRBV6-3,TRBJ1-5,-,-,CASSYRVAGNQPQHF
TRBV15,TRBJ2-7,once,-,CATSGTPYEQYF
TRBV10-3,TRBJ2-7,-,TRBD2,CAIRRGGTNEQYF
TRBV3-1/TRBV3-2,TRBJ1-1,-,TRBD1,CASSHTRTGVRQPSAFF
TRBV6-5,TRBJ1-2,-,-,CASPSLVTGYDGYTF
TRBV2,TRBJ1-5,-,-,CASPIWTARGNQPQHF